The rows below give T cell receptor beta chains drawn from one sample of a study of cytomegalovirus exposure and HLA in healthy donors. Measured with immunoSEQ multiplex PCR; TCRdb has only the in-frame clones, and not every one. Counted here are about 130,000 clones, around 86% occurring once; the ten biggest clones make up 0.6% to 0.7%. Input material: PBMCs. The receptors come from a man younger than 35 in good health and CMV-seronegative. Each CDR3 is given with its conserved first and last residue. The order of the fields is D gene, V gene, J gene, clone size, CDR3 DNA, CDR3 protein. The D gene is left open where the match is weak. Only some rows state a clone size, as once, few, many or a class for expanded clones.

>-|TRBV19|TRBJ2-1|-
TGTGCCACTGGGGCAGGGGAAACCTACAATGAGCAGTTCTTC
CATGAGETYNEQFF
>-|TRBV5-4|TRBJ2-1|-
TGTGCCAGCAGCTTGCCTACCCCGAATGAGCAGTTCTTC
CASSLPTPNEQFF
>TRBD1|TRBV6-6|TRBJ1-4|-
TGTGCCAGCAGTCCCGGTGACAGGGGCTTTAATGAAAAACTGTTTTTT
CASSPGDRGFNEKLFF
>TRBD1|TRBV28|TRBJ1-5|-
TGTGCCAGCAGTCCACAGGGGTTTAGTCAGCCCCAGCATTTT
CASSPQGFSQPQHF
>-|TRBV2|TRBJ1-4|-
TGTGCCAGCAGTGAACGGACTTGGGGTGAAAAACTGTTTTTT
CASSERTWGEKLFF
>-|TRBV2|TRBJ2-3|-
TGTGCCAGCAGGGGGCTAGATACGCAGTATTTT
CASRGLDTQYF
>TRBD2|TRBV5-1|TRBJ2-4|-
TGCGCCAGCAGCGAGTTTCTAGCGGGGTTTACCAAAAACATTCAGTACTTC
CASSEFLAGFTKNIQYF
>-|TRBV7-9|TRBJ2-1|few
TGTGCCAGCAGTCATAGGCCAGGGGATGAGCAGTTCTTC
CASSHRPGDEQFF
>-|TRBV6-6|TRBJ2-7|-
TGTGCCAGCAGTTACGCAGGGAACGCCTACGAGCAGTACTTC
CASSYAGNAYEQYF
>-|TRBV7-2|TRBJ1-3|-
TGTGCCAGCAGGCCCGAATGGGCCTACTCTGGAAACACCATATATTTT
CASRPEWAYSGNTIYF
>-|TRBV20-1|TRBJ2-5|-
TGCAGTGCTAGTGCAGGGGAGACCCAGTACTTC
CSASAGETQYF
>-|TRBV7-9|TRBJ1-1|-
TGTGCCACCTCCTTCTTGGCGGCGGCTGAAGCTTTCTTT
CATSFLAAAEAFF